Below, 8 T cell receptor beta chains from the same sample are listed, as sequenced in a study of blood T cell repertoires in COVID-19. The protocol was immunoSEQ multiplex PCR, while the TCRdb copy is restricted to in-frame clones and leaves out a portion. The sample holds about 100,000 clones, approximately 86% seen once. The material sequenced was peripheral blood. The receptors here all came from a man at least 80 years old with active or convalescent COVID-19.

The gene calls are TRBV7-3 and TRBJ2-1, with 8 bases that match TRBD1. This CDR3 is 14 amino acids long. Trimming took 5 bases from V and 10 from J; bases not matched to a gene: 10. Germline values: CDR1 SGHTA, CDR2 FQGTGA. The CDR3 is CASSQGAVGSEQFF. The CDR3 DNA reads TGTGCCAGCAGCCAGGGGGCCGTCGGGAGCGAGCAGTTCTTC.

This clone was observed once. The CDR3 protein is CSVAVREYGEAFF. The CDR3 DNA reads TGCAGCGTTGCCGTCAGGGAATACGGTGAAGCTTTCTTT. The genes are TRBV29-1 and TRBJ1-1, with a weak D call TRBD1 (5 bases). In germline, CDR1 is SQVTM, CDR2 ANQGSEA. V lost 4 bases to trimming and J lost 7 bases, with 16 bases between them. The CDR3 contains 13 residues.

This chain joins TRBV4-3 and TRBJ2-3, with D unresolved. From germline, CDR1 is LGHNA and CDR2 YSLEER. The CDR3 sequence is 13 residues long. Between the trimmed V and J ends, which lost 1 base and 6 bases, there was a span of 8 bases. CDR3 DNA sequence: TGCGCCAGCAGCCAAGTTCGGTCTGATACGCAGTATTTT. Translation gives CASSQVRSDTQYF.

This sequence joins TRBV19 and TRBJ2-5; perhaps TRBD1 as D (6 bases). Trimming took 8 bases from V and 5 from J, leaving 12 bases between them. Looked up from germline, CDR1 is LNHDA and CDR2 is SQIVND (reference sequence). CDR3 length: 12 residues. This CDR3 is CASSDRRETQYF. The CDR3 DNA follows: TGTGCCAGTTCCGACAGGCGGGAGACCCAGTACTTC. Using reference TRBV19 and TRBJ2-5 for the parts outside the CDR3, the full variable domain is DGGITQSPKYLFRKEGQNVTLSCEQNLNHDAMYWYRQDPGQGLRLIYYSQIVNDFQKGDIAEGYSVSREKKESFPLTVTSAQKNPTAFYLCASSDRRETQYFGPGTRLLVL.

The J gene is TRBJ2-1, the V gene TRBV4-3; TRBD1 matches at 8 bases. Looked up from germline, CDR1 is LGHNA and CDR2 is YSLEER. The CDR3 contains 15 residues. Germline trimming cut 4 bases from V and 9 bases from J; bases unmatched to any gene: 11. CDR3 in amino acids: CASSLQGQGSGEQFF. CDR3 in DNA: TGCGCCAGCAGCCTACAAGGACAGGGTTCCGGTGAGCAGTTCTTC.

This clone was seen just once. The J gene is TRBJ1-4, the V gene TRBV28, with 7 bases aligning to TRBD1. V lost 6 bases to trimming and J lost 5 bases; unmatched junction nucleotides: 12. Per germline, CDR1 MDHEN and CDR2 SYDVKM. The CDR3 is 16 amino acids. CDR3 in amino acids: CASSPWTGSQNEKLFF. The DNA of the CDR3 is TGTGCCAGCAGCCCCTGGACAGGTTCCCAGAATGAAAAACTGTTTTTT.

The chain joins TRBV5-6 to TRBJ2-5; 7 nucleotides align to TRBD2. The CDR3 totals 15 residues. Looked up from germline, CDR1 is SGHDT and CDR2 is YYEEEE. V was clipped by 3 bases and J by 5 bases; unmatched bases: 10. The CDR3 reads CASSYRLAMEETQYF. CDR3 in DNA: TGTGCCAGCAGCTATAGACTAGCAATGGAGGAGACCCAGTACTTC.

This chain links TRBV20-1 with TRBJ2-1; 7 nucleotides agree with TRBD2. This CDR3 is 14 amino acids long. Germline lookup yields CDR1 DFQATT and CDR2 SNEGSKA (reference sequence). The V and J ends lost 3 bases and 5 bases, in that order; junction bases with no gene match: 7. The CDR3 region is CSASGEGFDNEQFF. CDR3 nucleotides: TGCAGTGCTAGTGGGGAGGGCTTCGACAATGAGCAGTTCTTC.